The 2 T cell receptor beta chains below were found in one sample sequenced in a study of T cells after yellow fever vaccination. TCRdb ran MiXCR on the 5' RACE reads and lists one entry per CDR3 protein. The sample contains 500,000 to 700,000 distinct CDR3 sequences, 15% to 20% of which appear only once. The sample here was PBMCs, taken 15 days after the yellow fever booster vaccination. These receptors all come from a man aged 25-45 years who received the YFV17D yellow fever vaccine.

This clonotype was seen only a few times. The chain combines TRBV25-1 with TRBJ2-2; D is ambiguous. Germline V CDR1 and CDR2: MGHDK, SYGVNS. This CDR3 region has 14 residues. Trimming removed 6 bases at V and 2 bases at J, with 10 bases between. DNA for the CDR3: TGTGCCAGCAGCCGGGCCTTAAACACCGGGGAGCTGTTTTTT. Its translation: CASSRALNTGELFF. Supplemented by reference TRBV25-1 and TRBJ2-2, the full variable domain reads EADIYQTPRYLVIGTGKKITLECSQTMGHDKMYWYQQDPGMELHLIHYSYGVNSTEKGDLSSESTVSRIRTEHFPLTLESARPSHTSQYLCASSRALNTGELFFGEGSRLTVL.

This chain links TRBV20-1 with TRBJ1-5; no definite D call. The germline V gene encodes CDR1 DFQATT and CDR2 SNEGSKA (reference sequence). There are 18 residues in the CDR3. The V end was cut by 6 bases, the J end by 1 base, with 25 bases between. Here the CDR3 DNA reads TGCAGTGCGCAGTCGGAGTTTTTGGGGTTGGAGAGCAATCAGCCCCAGCATTTT. Encoded protein: CSAQSEFLGLESNQPQHF.